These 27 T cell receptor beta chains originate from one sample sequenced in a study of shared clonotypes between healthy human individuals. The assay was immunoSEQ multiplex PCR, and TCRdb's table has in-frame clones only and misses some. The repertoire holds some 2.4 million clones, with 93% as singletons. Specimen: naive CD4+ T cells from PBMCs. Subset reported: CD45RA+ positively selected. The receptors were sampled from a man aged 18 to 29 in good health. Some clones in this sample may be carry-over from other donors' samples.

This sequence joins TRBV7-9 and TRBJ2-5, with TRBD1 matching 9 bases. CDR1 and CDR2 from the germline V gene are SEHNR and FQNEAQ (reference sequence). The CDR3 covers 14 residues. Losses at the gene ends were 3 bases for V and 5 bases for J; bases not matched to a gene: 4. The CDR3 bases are TGTGCCAGCAGCTTCACGGGACAGGGTGAGACCCAGTACTTC. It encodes CASSFTGQGETQYF. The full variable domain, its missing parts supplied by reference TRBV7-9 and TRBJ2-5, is DTGVSQNPRHKITKRGQNVTFRCDPISEHNRLYWYRQTLGQGPEFLTYFQNEAQLEKSRLLSDRFSAERPKGSFSTLEIQRTEQGDSAMYLCASSFTGQGETQYFGPGTRLLVL.

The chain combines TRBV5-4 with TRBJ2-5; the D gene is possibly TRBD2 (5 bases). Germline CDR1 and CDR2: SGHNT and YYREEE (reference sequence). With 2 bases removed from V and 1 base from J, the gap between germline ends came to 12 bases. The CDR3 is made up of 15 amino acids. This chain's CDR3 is CASSFFQRSQETQYF. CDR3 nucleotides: TGTGCCAGCAGCTTTTTTCAGCGGAGCCAAGAGACCCAGTACTTC.

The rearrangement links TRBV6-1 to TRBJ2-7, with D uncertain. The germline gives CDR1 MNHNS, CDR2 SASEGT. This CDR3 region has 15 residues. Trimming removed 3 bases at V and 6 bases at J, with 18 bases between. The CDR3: CASSESFLGRGEQYF. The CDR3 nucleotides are TGTGCCAGCAGTGAGTCTTTTTTAGGTAGAGGCGAGCAGTACTTC.

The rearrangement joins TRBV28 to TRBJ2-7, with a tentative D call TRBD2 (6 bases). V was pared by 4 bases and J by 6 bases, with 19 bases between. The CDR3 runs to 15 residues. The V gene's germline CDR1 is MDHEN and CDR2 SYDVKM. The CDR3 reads CASSSSGTPRGEQYF. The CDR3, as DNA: TGTGCCAGCAGTTCCTCCGGGACTCCCCGCGGCGAGCAGTACTTC.

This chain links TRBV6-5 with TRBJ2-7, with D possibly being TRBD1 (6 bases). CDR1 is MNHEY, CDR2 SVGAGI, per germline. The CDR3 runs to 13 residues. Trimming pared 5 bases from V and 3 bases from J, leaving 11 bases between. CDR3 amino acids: CASSPRTVYEQYF. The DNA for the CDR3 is TGTGCCAGCAGTCCCCGGACAGTCTACGAGCAGTACTTC.

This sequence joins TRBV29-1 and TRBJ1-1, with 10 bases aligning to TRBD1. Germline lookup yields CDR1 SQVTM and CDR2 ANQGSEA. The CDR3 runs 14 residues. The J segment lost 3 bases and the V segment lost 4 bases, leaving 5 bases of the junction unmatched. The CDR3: CSVGQGARDTEAFF. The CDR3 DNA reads TGCAGCGTTGGACAGGGGGCGCGGGACACTGAAGCTTTCTTT.

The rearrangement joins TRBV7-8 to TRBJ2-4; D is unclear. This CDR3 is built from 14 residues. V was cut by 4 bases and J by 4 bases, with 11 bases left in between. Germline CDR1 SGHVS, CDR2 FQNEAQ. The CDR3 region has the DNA TGTGCCAGCAGCTCCGAGAGGAGAAAAAACATTCAGTACTTC. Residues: CASSSERRKNIQYF.

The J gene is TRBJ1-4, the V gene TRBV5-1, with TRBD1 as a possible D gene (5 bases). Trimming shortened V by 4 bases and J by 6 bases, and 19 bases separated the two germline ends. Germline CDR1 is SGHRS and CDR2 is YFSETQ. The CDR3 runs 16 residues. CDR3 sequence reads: CASSPAGVGGYEKLFF. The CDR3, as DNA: TGCGCCAGCAGCCCGGCGGGTGTGGGGGGATATGAAAAACTGTTTTTT.

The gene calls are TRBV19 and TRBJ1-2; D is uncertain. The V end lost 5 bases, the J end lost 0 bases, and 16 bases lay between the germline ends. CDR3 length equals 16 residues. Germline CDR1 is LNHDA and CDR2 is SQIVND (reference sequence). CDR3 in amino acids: CASSPLGAGTNYGYTF. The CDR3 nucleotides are TGTGCCAGTAGTCCTCTGGGTGCGGGGACTAACTATGGCTACACCTTC.

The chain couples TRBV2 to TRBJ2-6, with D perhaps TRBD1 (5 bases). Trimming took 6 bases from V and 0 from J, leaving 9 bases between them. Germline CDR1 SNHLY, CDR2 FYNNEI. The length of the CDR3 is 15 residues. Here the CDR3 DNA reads TGTGCCAGCAGCCAGGGCGACTCTGGGGCCAACGTCCTGACTTTC. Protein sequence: CASSQGDSGANVLTF.

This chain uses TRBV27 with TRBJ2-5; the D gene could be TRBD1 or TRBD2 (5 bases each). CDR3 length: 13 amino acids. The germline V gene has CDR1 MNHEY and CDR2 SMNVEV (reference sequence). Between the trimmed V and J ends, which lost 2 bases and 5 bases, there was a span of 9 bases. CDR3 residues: CASSLRGAETQYF. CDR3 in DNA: TGTGCCAGCAGTTTAAGGGGAGCGGAGACCCAGTACTTC.

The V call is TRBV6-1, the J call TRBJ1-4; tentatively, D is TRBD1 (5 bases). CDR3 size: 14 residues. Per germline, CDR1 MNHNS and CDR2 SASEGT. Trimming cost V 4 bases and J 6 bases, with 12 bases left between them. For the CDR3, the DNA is TGTGCCAGCAGTGTACAGGTCCAGCATGAAAAACTGTTTTTT. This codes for CASSVQVQHEKLFF.

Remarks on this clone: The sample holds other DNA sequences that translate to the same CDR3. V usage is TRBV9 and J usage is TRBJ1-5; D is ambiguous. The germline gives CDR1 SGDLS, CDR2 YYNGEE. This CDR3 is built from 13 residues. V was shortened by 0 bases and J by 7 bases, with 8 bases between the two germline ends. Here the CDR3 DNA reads TGTGCCAGCAGCGTAGATTCGGTCCAGCCCCAGCATTTT. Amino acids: CASSVDSVQPQHF.

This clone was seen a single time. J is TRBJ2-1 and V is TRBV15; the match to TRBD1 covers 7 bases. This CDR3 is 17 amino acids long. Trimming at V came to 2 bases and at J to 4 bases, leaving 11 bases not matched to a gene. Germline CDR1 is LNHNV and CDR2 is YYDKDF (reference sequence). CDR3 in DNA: TGTGCCACCAGCAGACCTGGACAGGCCTTCGGGTACAATGAGCAGTTCTTC. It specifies CATSRPGQAFGYNEQFF.

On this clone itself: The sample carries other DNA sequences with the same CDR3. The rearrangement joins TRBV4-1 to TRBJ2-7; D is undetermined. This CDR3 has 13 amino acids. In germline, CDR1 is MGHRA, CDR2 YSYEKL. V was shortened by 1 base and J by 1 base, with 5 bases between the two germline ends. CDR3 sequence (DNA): TGCGCCAGCAGCCAAGTCGGATCCTACGAGCAGTACTTC. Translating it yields CASSQVGSYEQYF.

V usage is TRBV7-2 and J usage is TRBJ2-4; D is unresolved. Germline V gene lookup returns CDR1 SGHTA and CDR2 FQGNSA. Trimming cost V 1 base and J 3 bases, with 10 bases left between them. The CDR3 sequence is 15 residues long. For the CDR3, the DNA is TGTGCCAGCAGCTTAGTCGGCTTGGTCAAAAACATTCAGTACTTC. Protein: CASSLVGLVKNIQYF.

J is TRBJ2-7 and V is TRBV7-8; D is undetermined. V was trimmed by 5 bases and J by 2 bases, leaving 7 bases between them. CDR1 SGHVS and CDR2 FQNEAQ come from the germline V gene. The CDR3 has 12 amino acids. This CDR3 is CASSPTAYEQYF. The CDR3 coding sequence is TGTGCCAGCAGCCCCACCGCCTACGAGCAGTACTTC.

CDR3 residues: CASTLGLAGAGEQFF. The CDR3 nucleotides are TGTGCCAGCACTCTCGGACTAGCGGGAGCGGGTGAGCAGTTCTTC. The V call is TRBV2, the J call TRBJ2-1; 13 nucleotides agree with TRBD2. CDR1 is SNHLY and CDR2 is FYNNEI in the germline V gene. This CDR3 region has 15 residues. The V segment lost 7 bases and the J segment 9 bases; nucleotides outside the gene matches: 9.

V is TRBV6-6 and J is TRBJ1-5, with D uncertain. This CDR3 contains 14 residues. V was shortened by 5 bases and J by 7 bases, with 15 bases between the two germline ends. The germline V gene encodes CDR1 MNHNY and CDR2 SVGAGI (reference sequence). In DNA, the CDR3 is TGTGCCAGCAGTGCCCTAGGCTTGGGGCAGCCCCAGCATTTT. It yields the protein CASSALGLGQPQHF.

CDR3 nucleotide sequence: TGCGCCAGCAGCTTGGGCCCGAGGTACAATGAGCAGTTCTTC. It translates to CASSLGPRYNEQFF. The rearrangement links TRBV5-1 to TRBJ2-1; D is unresolved. Germline V lookup: CDR1 SGHRS, CDR2 YFSETQ. The CDR3 length is 14 residues. Deletions cut 0 bases from V and 4 bases from J, with 8 bases between. The whole variable domain, filled in from reference TRBV5-1 and TRBJ2-1, reads KAGVTQTPRYLIKTRGQQVTLSCSPISGHRSVSWYQQTPGQGLQFLFEYFSETQRNKGNFPGRFSGRQFSNSRSEMNVSTLELGDSALYLCASSLGPRYNEQFFGPGTRLTVL.

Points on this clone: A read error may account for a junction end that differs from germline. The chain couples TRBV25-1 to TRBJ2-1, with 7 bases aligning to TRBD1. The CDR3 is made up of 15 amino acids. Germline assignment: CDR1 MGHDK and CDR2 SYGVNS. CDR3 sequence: CASRSRDSAYNEQFF. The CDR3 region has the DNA TGTGCCAGCAGATCCCGGGACAGCGCCTATAATGAGCAGTTCTTC. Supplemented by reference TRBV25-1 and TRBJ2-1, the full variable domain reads EADIYQTPRYLVIGTGKKITLECSQTMGHDKMYWYQQDPGMELHLIHYSYGVNSTEKGDLSSESTVSRIRTEHFPLTLESARPSHTSQYLCASRSRDSAYNEQFFGPGTRLTVL.

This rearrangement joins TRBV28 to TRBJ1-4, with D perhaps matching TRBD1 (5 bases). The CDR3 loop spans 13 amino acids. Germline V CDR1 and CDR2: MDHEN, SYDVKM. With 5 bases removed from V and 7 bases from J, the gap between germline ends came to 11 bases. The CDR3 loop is CASSPRRGEKLFF. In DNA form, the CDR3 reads TGTGCCAGCAGTCCCCGAAGGGGTGAAAAACTGTTTTTT.

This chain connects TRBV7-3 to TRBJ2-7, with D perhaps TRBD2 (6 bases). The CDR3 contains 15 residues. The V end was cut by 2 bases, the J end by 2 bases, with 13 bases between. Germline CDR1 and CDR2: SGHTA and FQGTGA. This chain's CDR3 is CASSLVAASAYEQYF. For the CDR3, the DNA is TGTGCCAGCAGCTTAGTAGCGGCAAGTGCCTACGAGCAGTACTTC.

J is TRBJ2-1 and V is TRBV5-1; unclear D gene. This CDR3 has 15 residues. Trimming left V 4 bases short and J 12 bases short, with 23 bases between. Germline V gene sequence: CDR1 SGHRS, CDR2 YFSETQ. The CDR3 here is CASSPAPFRRMAQFF. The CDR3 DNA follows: TGCGCCAGCAGCCCGGCCCCCTTCCGCAGGATGGCGCAGTTCTTC.

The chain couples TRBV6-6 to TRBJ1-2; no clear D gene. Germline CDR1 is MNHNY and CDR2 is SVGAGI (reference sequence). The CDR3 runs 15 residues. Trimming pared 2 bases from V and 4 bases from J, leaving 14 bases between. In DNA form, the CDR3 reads TGTGCCAGCAGTTACGGGAGAAGGCGTATCTATGGCTACACCTTC. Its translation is CASSYGRRRIYGYTF.

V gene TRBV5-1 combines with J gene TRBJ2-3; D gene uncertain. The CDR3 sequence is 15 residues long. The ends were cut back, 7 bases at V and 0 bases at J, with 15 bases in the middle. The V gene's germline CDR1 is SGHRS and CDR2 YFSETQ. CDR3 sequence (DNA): TGCGCCAGCGCACCCATTTTAACTAGCACAGATACGCAGTATTTT. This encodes CASAPILTSTDTQYF.

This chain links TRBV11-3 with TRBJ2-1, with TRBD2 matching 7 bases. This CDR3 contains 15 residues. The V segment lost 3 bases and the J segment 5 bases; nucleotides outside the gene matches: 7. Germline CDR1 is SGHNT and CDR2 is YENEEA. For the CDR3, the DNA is TGTGCCAGCAGCTTGGGGGGGGACCGCAACAATGAGCAGTTCTTC. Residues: CASSLGGDRNNEQFF.